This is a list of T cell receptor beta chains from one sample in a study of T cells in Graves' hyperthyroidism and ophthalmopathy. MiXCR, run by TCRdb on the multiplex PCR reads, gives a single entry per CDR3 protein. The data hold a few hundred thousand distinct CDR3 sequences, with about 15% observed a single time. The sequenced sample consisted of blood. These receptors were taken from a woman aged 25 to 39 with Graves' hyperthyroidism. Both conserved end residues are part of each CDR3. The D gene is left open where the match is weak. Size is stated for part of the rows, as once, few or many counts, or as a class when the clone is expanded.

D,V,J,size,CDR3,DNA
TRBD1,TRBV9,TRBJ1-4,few,CASSADRGPDEKLFF,TGTGCCAGCAGCGCCGACAGGGGGCCCGATGAAAAACTGTTTTTT
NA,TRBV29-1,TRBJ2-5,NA,CSVDKGGRGRETQYF,TGCAGCGTTGATAAGGGAGGTAGGGGTCGGGAGACCCAGTACTTC
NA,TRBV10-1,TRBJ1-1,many,CASSDGSMNTEAFF,TGCGCCAGCAGTGATGGGTCCATGAACACTGAAGCTTTCTTT
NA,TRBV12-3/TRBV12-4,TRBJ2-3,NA,CASSLGHPTDTQYF,TGTGCCAGCAGTTTGGGCCATCCCACAGATACGCAGTATTTT
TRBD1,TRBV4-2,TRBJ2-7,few,CASSQDRIGQGYEQYF,TGTGCCAGCAGCCAAGATAGGATCGGACAGGGCTACGAGCAGTACTTC
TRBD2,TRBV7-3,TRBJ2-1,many,CASSPGLAISYNEQFF,TGTGCCAGCAGCCCGGGACTAGCCATCTCCTACAATGAGCAGTTCTTC
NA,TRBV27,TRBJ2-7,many,CASSLTVSSGLYEQYF,TGTGCCAGCAGTTTAACCGTATCCTCCGGCCTCTACGAGCAGTACTTC
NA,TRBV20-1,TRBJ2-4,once,CSALRWTSVLAKNIQYF,TGCAGTGCTCTTCGTTGGACAAGTGTTCTAGCCAAAAACATTCAGTACTTC
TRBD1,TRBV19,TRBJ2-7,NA,CASDTPGQDPYEQYF,TGTGCCAGCGACACACCAGGACAGGACCCCTACGAGCAGTACTTC
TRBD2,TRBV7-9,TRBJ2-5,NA,CASSPGLAGGLRETQYF,TGTGCCAGCAGCCCGGGGCTGGCGGGAGGCCTCCGAGAGACCCAGTACTTC
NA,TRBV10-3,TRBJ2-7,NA,CAISGRTEPSYEQYF,TGTGCCATCAGTGGCCGGACCGAGCCCTCCTACGAGCAGTACTTC
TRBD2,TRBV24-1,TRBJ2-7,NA,CATSDSSGSPYEQYF,TGTGCCACCAGTGATTCAAGCGGGAGCCCCTACGAGCAGTACTTC